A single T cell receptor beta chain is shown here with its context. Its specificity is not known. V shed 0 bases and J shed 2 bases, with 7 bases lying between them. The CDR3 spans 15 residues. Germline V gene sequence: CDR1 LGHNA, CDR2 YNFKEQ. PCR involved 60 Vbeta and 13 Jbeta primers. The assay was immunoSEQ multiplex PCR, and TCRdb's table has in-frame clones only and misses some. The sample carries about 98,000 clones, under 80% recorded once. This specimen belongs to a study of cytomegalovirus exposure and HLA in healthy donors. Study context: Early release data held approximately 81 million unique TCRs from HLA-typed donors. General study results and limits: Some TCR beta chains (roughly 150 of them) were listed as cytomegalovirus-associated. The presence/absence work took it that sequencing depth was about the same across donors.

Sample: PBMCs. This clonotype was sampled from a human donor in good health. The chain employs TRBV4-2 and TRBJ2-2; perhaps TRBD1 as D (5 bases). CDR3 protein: CASSQDRTNTGELFF. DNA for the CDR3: TGTGCCAGCAGCCAAGATCGGACAAACACCGGGGAGCTGTTTTTT.